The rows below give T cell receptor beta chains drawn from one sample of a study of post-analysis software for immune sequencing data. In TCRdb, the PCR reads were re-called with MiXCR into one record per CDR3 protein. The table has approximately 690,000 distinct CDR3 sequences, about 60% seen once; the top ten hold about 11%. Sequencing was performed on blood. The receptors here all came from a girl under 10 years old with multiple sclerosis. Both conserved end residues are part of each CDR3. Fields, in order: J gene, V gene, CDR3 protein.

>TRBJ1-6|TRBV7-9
CASSLAGGQNNSPLHF
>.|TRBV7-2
CASSLVYQDEQYF
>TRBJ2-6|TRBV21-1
CASSVQAGRHILSSGANVLTF
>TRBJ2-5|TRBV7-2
CASSLVGAGETQYF
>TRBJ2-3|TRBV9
CASSAVAGTQYF
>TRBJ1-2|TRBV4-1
CASSQVGRGIRGYTF
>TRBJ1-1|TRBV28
CASSERLNTEAFF
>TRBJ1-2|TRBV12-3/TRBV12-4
CASSSTGRRIYGYTF
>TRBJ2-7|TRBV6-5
CASSYSAGGGYEQYF
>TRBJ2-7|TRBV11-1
CASSRHTSARDRSADWSYEQYF
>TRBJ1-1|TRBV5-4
CASSSHGSMNTEAFF
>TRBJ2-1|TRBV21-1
CARYRGLPYNEQFF
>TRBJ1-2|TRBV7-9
CASSKGSTHGYTF
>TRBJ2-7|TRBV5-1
CASSPGVGTNTYEQYF
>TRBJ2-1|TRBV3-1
CASSQVGQNEQFF
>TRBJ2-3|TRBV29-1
CSVASQLSTDTQYF
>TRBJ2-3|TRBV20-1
CSASVLDGGADTQYF
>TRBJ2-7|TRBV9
CAGSPPDRTYEQYF
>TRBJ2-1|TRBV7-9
CASSEGLAGESYNEQFF
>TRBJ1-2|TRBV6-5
CASAGRGNGYTF
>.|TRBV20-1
CSARSSSGTQYF
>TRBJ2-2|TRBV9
CASSPSRSNTGELFF
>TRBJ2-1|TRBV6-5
CASSYRDLGRGDNEQFF